The 21 T cell receptor beta chains below all came from one sample that was sequenced in a study of breast tumors, draining lymph nodes, adjacent tissues. TCRdb reprocessed the multiplex PCR reads via MiXCR and lists one record per CDR3 protein. The sample lists 150,000 to 200,000 distinct CDR3 sequences; roughly a third were seen once. The lymph nodes were axillary draining lymph nodes from breast cancer patients. The sequenced material came from axillary lymph node tissue. The receptors were gathered from a female donor with breast cancer. Some clones in this sample may be carry-over from other donors' samples.

Details on this clonotype: Possible read error: a much larger clone is one base away. J is TRBJ1-5 and V is TRBV6-1, with D unclear. Germline-derived CDR1 and CDR2 are MNHNS and SASEGT. The CDR3 covers 15 residues. V was shortened by 5 bases and J by 0 bases, with 11 bases between the two germline ends. CDR3 sequence (DNA): TGTGCCAGCAGTCAAGTAGACCTTAGCAATCAGCCCCAGCATTTT. Translating it yields CASSQVDLSNQPQHF.

The table lists this clonotype with a few counts. The V and J genes are TRBV6-1 and TRBJ2-1; 14 bases line up with TRBD2. The CDR3 covers 15 residues. From germline, CDR1 is MNHNS and CDR2 SASEGT. Losses at the gene ends were 3 bases for V and 12 bases for J; bases not matched to a gene: 7. The CDR3 here is CASSDRTSGRLWQFF. The CDR3 nucleotides are TGTGCCAGCAGTGACCGGACTAGCGGGAGGTTGTGGCAGTTCTTC.

The table lists this clonotype with many counts. This chain links TRBV11-2 with TRBJ2-2; D may be TRBD1 (6 bases). From germline, CDR1 is SGHAT and CDR2 FQNNGV. V gave up 3 bases and J gave up 7 bases, with 12 bases separating them. CDR3 length: 14 residues. The CDR3 spells CASSFQGQGGELFF. CDR3 sequence (DNA): TGTGCCAGCAGCTTCCAGGGGCAGGGCGGGGAGCTGTTTTTT.

The gene calls are TRBV6-5 and TRBJ1-1; the match to TRBD1 covers 7 bases. V dropped 6 bases and J dropped 0; count of bases not matched to a gene: 13. CDR1 is MNHEY, CDR2 SVGAGI, per germline. This CDR3 spans 17 amino acids. The CDR3: CASRDQFVGQMNTEAFF. As DNA, the CDR3 is TGTGCCAGCAGAGATCAGTTCGTGGGACAGATGAACACTGAAGCTTTCTTT.

This clonotype showed up just a few times. The chain uses TRBV7-9 and TRBJ1-1; TRBD1 might be the D (5 bases). Trimming pared 3 bases from V and 3 bases from J, leaving 14 bases between. Germline values: CDR1 SEHNR, CDR2 FQNEAQ (reference sequence). There are 15 residues in the CDR3. The CDR3 here is CASSLFAGWDTEAFF. The CDR3 bases are TGTGCCAGCAGCTTGTTTGCAGGGTGGGACACTGAAGCTTTCTTT.

This clonotype was seen at least ten times. The CDR3 region is CASSSETNYNEQFF. DNA for the CDR3: TGTGCCAGCAGCTCTGAGACAAACTACAATGAGCAGTTCTTC. The V and J genes are TRBV7-3 and TRBJ2-1, with D unclear. The CDR3 loop spans 14 amino acids. Germline assignment: CDR1 SGHTA and CDR2 FQGTGA. Trimming took 4 bases from V and 3 from J, leaving 10 bases between them. The whole variable domain, filled in from reference TRBV7-3 and TRBJ2-1, reads GAGVSQTPSNKVTEKGKYVELRCDPISGHTALYWYRQSLGQGPEFLIYFQGTGAADDSGLPNDRFFAVRPEGSVSTLKIQRTERGDSAVYLCASSSETNYNEQFFGPGTRLTVL.

This clonotype occurred once. This CDR3 fails to terminate in the conserved phenylalanine or tryptophan, so it likely reflects a read error. The rearrangement joins TRBV20-1 to TRBJ2-1; D possibly corresponds to TRBD2 (5 bases). There are 14 residues in the CDR3. The V gene's germline CDR1 is DFQATT and CDR2 SNEGSKA (reference sequence). Trimming removed 6 bases from V and 0 bases from J, with 12 bases in between. The CDR3 DNA sequence: TGCAGTGCGGAACAGCGGAGCTCCTACAATGAGCAGTTCAGA. Amino acids: CSAEQRSSYNEQFR.

With respect to this clonotype: One base away lies a much larger clone, so this may be a sequencing read error. Because it lacks the conserved phenylalanine or tryptophan at the end, this CDR3 is likely a read error. The chain carries TRBV7-6 and TRBJ2-1, with D possibly being TRBD2 (6 bases). V lost 1 base, J lost 1 base, and 8 bases lay in between. Per germline, CDR1 SGHVS and CDR2 FNYEAQ. The CDR3 totals 15 residues. CDR3 sequence (DNA): TGTGCCAGCAGCTTAGATGGGGGGTCCTACAATGAGCAGTTCCTC. Amino acid sequence: CASSLDGGSYNEQFL.

In its sample, this clonotype was seen many times. The chain carries TRBV19 and TRBJ2-5; possible D gene TRBD1, 7 bases. The germline CDR1 and CDR2 sequences are LNHDA and SQIVND (reference sequence). The V and J ends lost 1 base and 4 bases respectively, with 22 bases between them. The CDR3 covers 18 residues. The CDR3 region is CASSIGYRGRGQRETQYF. The CDR3 nucleotides are TGTGCCAGTAGTATAGGATACAGGGGACGGGGGCAACGAGAGACCCAGTACTTC.

The chain has TRBV6-6 and TRBJ2-7; TRBD1 matches 8 bases. V shed 5 bases, J shed 3 bases, and the junction held 6 bases outside the gene matches. From germline, CDR1 is MNHNY and CDR2 SVGAGI (reference sequence). The length of the CDR3 is 14 residues. CDR3 in amino acids: CASSHADRDYEQYF. The CDR3 coding sequence is TGTGCCAGCAGTCATGCGGACAGGGACTACGAGCAGTACTTC.

Many counts were recorded for this clonotype. The chain uses TRBV6-5 and TRBJ1-2, with a weak D call TRBD1 (6 bases). Trimming removed 5 bases at V and 0 bases at J, with 13 bases between. CDR1 is MNHEY, CDR2 SVGAGI, per germline. The CDR3 extends over 15 amino acids. This CDR3 reads CASSDWTEANYGYTF. The CDR3 coding sequence is TGTGCCAGCAGTGACTGGACAGAAGCTAACTATGGCTACACCTTC.

The chain has TRBV12-5 and TRBJ2-1, with 9 bases fitting TRBD1. The germline V gene has CDR1 LGHNT and CDR2 FRNRAP. The CDR3 consists of 14 residues. With V trimmed by 7 bases and J by 4 bases, 5 bases remained unmatched. CDR3 coding DNA: TGTGCTAGTGCAGGCGGACAGGGGTACAATGAGCAGTTCTTC. It is translated as CASAGGQGYNEQFF.

In its sample, this clonotype was seen a few times. The chain joins TRBV9 to TRBJ1-1; TRBD1 matches 9 bases. V lost 3 bases, J lost 3 bases, and 6 bases stayed unmatched. CDR1 is SGDLS and CDR2 is YYNGEE in the germline V gene. The CDR3 spans 15 residues. CDR3 nucleotide sequence: TGTGCCAGCAGCGCCGAACAGGGGGCAGACACTGAAGCTTTCTTT. It yields the protein CASSAEQGADTEAFF.

The genes are TRBV7-9 and TRBJ1-2; D gene unclear. Germline loops: CDR1 SEHNR, CDR2 FQNEAQ (reference sequence). This CDR3 is built from 13 residues. Trimming shortened V by 1 base and J by 3 bases, and 6 bases separated the two germline ends. CDR3 nucleotide sequence: TGTGCCAGCAGCTTAGTGCCACACTATGGCTACACCTTC. This gives the protein CASSLVPHYGYTF. Filled out from reference TRBV7-9 and TRBJ1-2, the complete variable domain reads DTGVSQNPRHKITKRGQNVTFRCDPISEHNRLYWYRQTLGQGPEFLTYFQNEAQLEKSRLLSDRFSAERPKGSFSTLEIQRTEQGDSAMYLCASSLVPHYGYTFGSGTRLTVV.

The chain recombines TRBV19 with TRBJ2-1; 8 bases line up with TRBD1. J gave up 7 bases and V 3 bases, and 8 bases lay outside the gene matches. The length of the CDR3 is 15 residues. Germline V lookup: CDR1 LNHDA, CDR2 SQIVND (reference sequence). CDR3 sequence reads: CASSIVQGALNEQFF. CDR3 DNA sequence: TGTGCCAGTAGTATTGTGCAGGGGGCGTTGAATGAGCAGTTCTTC.

This clonotype was seen ten or more times. In DNA, the CDR3 is TGTGCCAGCAGCCGGAGGGGGCGGGGGGGAAGCGGAGATACGCAGTATTTT. Encoded protein: CASSRRGRGGSGDTQYF. The chain uses TRBV11-3 and TRBJ2-3, with 9 bases aligning to TRBD2. The CDR3 consists of 17 residues. Germline V gene sequence: CDR1 SGHNT, CDR2 YENEEA. The V gene end was trimmed by 5 bases and the J gene end by 5 bases; junction bases not matched to a gene: 14.

This clonotype occurred many times. This sequence joins TRBV9 and TRBJ2-7; TRBD2 agrees at 7 bases. The CDR3 extends over 18 amino acids. Trimming cost V 4 bases and J 2 bases; bases outside gene matches: 18. CDR1 is SGDLS and CDR2 is YYNGEE in the germline V gene. The DNA of the CDR3 is TGTGCCAGCAGCCCTGGGGGACTAATCTCGTTGGGGGCCTACGAGCAGTACTTC. It encodes CASSPGGLISLGAYEQYF.

This clonotype was counted a few times. The chain recombines TRBV28 with TRBJ2-5, with D possibly matching TRBD2 (7 bases). The CDR3 is made up of 15 amino acids. Trimming shortened V by 3 bases and J by 5 bases, and 16 bases separated the two germline ends. Germline V lookup: CDR1 MDHEN, CDR2 SYDVKM. The CDR3 here is CASSLGGRGGETQYF. The CDR3 DNA is TGTGCCAGCAGTTTGGGAGGGAGGGGGGGGGAGACCCAGTACTTC.

This clonotype has a count of ten or more. The rearrangement links TRBV9 to TRBJ2-3, with 8 bases lining up with TRBD2. Trimming took 0 bases from V and 2 from J; bases not matched to a gene: 5. Germline CDR1 and CDR2: SGDLS and YYNGEE. This CDR3 has 16 residues. DNA of the CDR3: TGTGCCAGCAGCGTAGGTCGGGGGGGGCCCACAGATACGCAGTATTTT. This codes for CASSVGRGGPTDTQYF. The variable domain in full, completed from reference TRBV9 and TRBJ2-3, reads DSGVTQTPKHLITATGQRVTLRCSPRSGDLSVYWYQQSLDQGLQFLIQYYNGEERAKGNILERFSAQQFPDLHSELNLSSLELGDSALYFCASSVGRGGPTDTQYFGPGTRLTVL.

This clonotype was picked up many times. CDR3 protein: CASSHRGAGETQYF. The CDR3 bases are TGTGCCAGTAGTCACAGGGGCGCTGGGGAGACCCAGTACTTC. J is TRBJ2-5 and V is TRBV19; TRBD1 matches 7 bases. Germline loops: CDR1 LNHDA, CDR2 SQIVND (reference sequence). The V and J ends lost 5 bases and 5 bases, in that order; junction bases with no gene match: 8. This CDR3 is built from 14 residues.

This clonotype came up many times. V gene TRBV7-2 combines with J gene TRBJ2-1; 16 positions match TRBD2. Germline CDR1 is SGHTA and CDR2 is FQGNSA. The CDR3 consists of 17 residues. With 2 bases clipped from V and 7 bases from J, the junction kept 5 bases outside the gene matches. The CDR3 protein is CASSLRGLAGGPNEQFF. The CDR3 DNA reads as TGTGCCAGCAGCTTAAGGGGACTAGCGGGGGGGCCGAATGAGCAGTTCTTC.